This TCR beta chain was sequenced during a study of early T cells in non-severe SARS-CoV-2 infection. Via MiXCR, TCRdb re-called the 5' RACE reads, giving one row per CDR3 protein. The top ten hold over 2% of the sample, which has about 49,000 distinct CDR3 sequences, roughly an eighth seen once. The table lists this clonotype with a few counts. The V and J ends lost 8 bases and 1 base respectively, with 19 bases between them. The germline V gene encodes CDR1 SEHNR and CDR2 FQNEAQ (reference sequence). This CDR3 contains 16 residues. V is TRBV7-9 and J is TRBJ2-3; TRBD1 is a possible D gene (6 bases). The sample was whole blood, taken at baseline. The source of this sequence is an adult who was a healthcare worker with PCR-confirmed SARS-CoV-2 infection or an uninfected control (not recorded which). DNA for the CDR3: TGTGCCAGCTCCGCAAAACTGGGACAACGCACAGATACGCAGTATTTT. Protein sequence: CASSAKLGQRTDTQYF. The variable domain in full, with the rest retrieved from reference TRBV7-9 and TRBJ2-3, is DTGVSQNPRHKITKRGQNVTFRCDPISEHNRLYWYRQTLGQGPEFLTYFQNEAQLEKSRLLSDRFSAERPKGSFSTLEIQRTEQGDSAMYLCASSAKLGQRTDTQYFGPGTRLTVL.